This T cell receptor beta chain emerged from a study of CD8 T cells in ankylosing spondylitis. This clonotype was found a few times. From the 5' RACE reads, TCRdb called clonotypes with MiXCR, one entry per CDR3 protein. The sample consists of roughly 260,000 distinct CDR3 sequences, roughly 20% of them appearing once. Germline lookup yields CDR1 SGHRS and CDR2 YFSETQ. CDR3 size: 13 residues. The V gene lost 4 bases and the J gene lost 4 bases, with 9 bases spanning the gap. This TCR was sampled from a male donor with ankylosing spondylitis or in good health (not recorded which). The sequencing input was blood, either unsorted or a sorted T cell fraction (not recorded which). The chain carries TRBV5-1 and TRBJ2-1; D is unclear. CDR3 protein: CASSPISYNEQFF. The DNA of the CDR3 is TGCGCCAGCAGCCCCATTTCGTACAATGAGCAGTTCTTC.